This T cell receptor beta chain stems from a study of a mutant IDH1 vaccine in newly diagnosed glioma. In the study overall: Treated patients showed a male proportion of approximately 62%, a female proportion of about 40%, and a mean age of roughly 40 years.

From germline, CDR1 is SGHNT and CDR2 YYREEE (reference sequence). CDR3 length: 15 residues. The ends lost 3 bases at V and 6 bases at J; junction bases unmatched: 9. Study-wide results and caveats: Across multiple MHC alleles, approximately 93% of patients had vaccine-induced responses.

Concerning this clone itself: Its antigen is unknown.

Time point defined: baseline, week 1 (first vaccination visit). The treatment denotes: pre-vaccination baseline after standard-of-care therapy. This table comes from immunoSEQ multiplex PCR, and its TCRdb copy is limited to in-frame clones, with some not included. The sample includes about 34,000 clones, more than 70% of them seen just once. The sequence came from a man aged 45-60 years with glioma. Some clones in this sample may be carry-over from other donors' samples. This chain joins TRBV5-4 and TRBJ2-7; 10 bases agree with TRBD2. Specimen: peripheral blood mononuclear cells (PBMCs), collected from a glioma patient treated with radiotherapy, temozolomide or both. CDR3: CASSSHLAGVSEQYF. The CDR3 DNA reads TGTGCCAGCAGCTCCCATCTAGCGGGAGTATCCGAGCAGTACTTC.